Presented here are 13 T cell receptor beta chains from one specimen sequenced in a study of CD8+ T cells in alopecia areata. As to treatment: oral pan-JAK inhibitor, 5-10 mg twice daily. Extracted from the samples, RNA was reverse transcribed into cDNA to serve as the sequencing template. Clones were read by immunoSEQ multiplex PCR, and TCRdb kept only the in-frame ones, dropping some. Among some 160,000 clones listed, under 70% were seen once. The starting material was CD4+ T cells sorted from blood, obtained at week 4, from a patient treated with tofacitinib. These receptors were obtained from a human donor with alopecia areata.

The rearrangement joins TRBV4-1 to TRBJ2-4; D gene ambiguous. The CDR3 runs 16 residues. The germline V gene encodes CDR1 MGHRA and CDR2 YSYEKL. V was clipped by 4 bases and J by 1 base, with 14 bases between them. The CDR3 DNA follows: TGCGCCAGCAGCCTCAGGATCGGCCTGGCCAAAAACATTCAGTACTTC. Its translation is CASSLRIGLAKNIQYF.

This chain links TRBV27 with TRBJ2-7; TRBD2 agrees at 7 bases. The CDR3 length is 14 residues. The germline V gene encodes CDR1 MNHEY and CDR2 SMNVEV (reference sequence). V shed 8 bases, J shed 7 bases, and the junction held 14 bases outside the gene matches. The CDR3 loop is CASQLWDRGGEQYF. The CDR3 DNA reads as TGTGCCAGCCAATTATGGGACCGCGGGGGTGAGCAGTACTTC.

The J gene is TRBJ1-6, the V gene TRBV4-3, with D perhaps TRBD1 (5 bases). Per the germline V gene, CDR1 is LGHNA and CDR2 is YSLEER. The CDR3 is 15 residues long. V dropped 3 bases and J dropped 3 bases, with 9 bases sitting between them. CDR3 DNA sequence: TGCGCCAGCAGCCAGATCGACAGCTATAATTCACCCCTCCACTTT. Translating it yields CASSQIDSYNSPLHF.

The chain combines TRBV23-1 with TRBJ1-2, with D possibly TRBD1 on 5 matching bases. TRBV23-1 is classed as an ORF, of uncertain function. The CDR3 is made up of 11 amino acids. Trimming shortened V by 11 bases and J by 5 bases, and 12 bases separated the two germline ends. The DNA for the CDR3 is TGCGCCTCCAAGTCAGGGTATGGCTACACCTTC. It yields the protein CASKSGYGYTF.

This clone is a singleton in its sample. The gene calls are TRBV10-3 and TRBJ2-3; D unclear. The germline CDR1 and CDR2 sequences are ENHRY and SYGVKD. V was cut by 0 bases and J by 5 bases, with 6 bases left in between. The CDR3 covers 13 residues. Written as DNA, the CDR3 is TGTGCCATCAGTGAGTCGTCGAGAGATACGCAGTATTTT. Protein: CAISESSRDTQYF.

This clone was seen a handful of times. The chain combines TRBV27 with TRBJ2-7; D call uncertain. The germline V gene encodes CDR1 MNHEY and CDR2 SMNVEV (reference sequence). Trimming shortened V by 3 bases and J by 2 bases, and 8 bases separated the two germline ends. This CDR3 comprises 13 residues. The CDR3 region has the DNA TGTGCCAGCAGTTTCAGGTGGGCCTACGAGCAGTACTTC. It is translated as CASSFRWAYEQYF.

V gene TRBV7-2 combines with J gene TRBJ1-2; perhaps TRBD1 as D (5 bases). This CDR3 spans 15 amino acids. Trimming stripped 5 bases from V and 7 bases from J, with 20 bases between. Germline V CDR1 and CDR2: SGHTA, FQGNSA. In DNA form, the CDR3 reads TGTGCCAGCAGCCCCGTTCGCAGGGCTCCTCCTGGCTACACCTTC. It encodes CASSPVRRAPPGYTF.

This clone was detected only a few times. V gene TRBV5-4 combines with J gene TRBJ1-5; maybe TRBD1 (5 bases). CDR1 is SGHNT, CDR2 YYREEE, per germline (reference sequence). Trimming cost V 0 bases and J 0 bases, with 10 bases left between them. The CDR3 runs to 16 residues. The CDR3 bases are TGTGCCAGCAGCTTGGGGGGACCCGATAGCAATCAGCCCCAGCATTTT. This translates into CASSLGGPDSNQPQHF.

The chain carries TRBV29-1 and TRBJ2-7; tentative D call: TRBD1 (5 bases). The CDR3 extends over 12 amino acids. Deletions cut 6 bases from V and 4 bases from J, with 13 bases between. Germline V gene lookup returns CDR1 SQVTM and CDR2 ANQGSEA. The CDR3 here is CSVKIQEYEQYF. The CDR3 region has the DNA TGCAGCGTGAAAATACAGGAATACGAGCAGTACTTC.

This clone was recorded a few times. The V call is TRBV6-6, the J call TRBJ1-6, with no clear D. The germline V and J ends were trimmed by 6 bases and 0 bases, with 6 bases remaining between them. The length of the CDR3 is 14 residues. Germline V gene data show CDR1 as MNHNY and CDR2 as SVGAGI (reference sequence). CDR3 region: CASSQSSYNSPLHF. The CDR3 DNA reads as TGTGCCAGCAGCCAAAGCTCCTATAATTCACCCCTCCACTTT.

The chain joins TRBV30 to TRBJ2-2, with TRBD1 identical over 7 bases. CDR1 and CDR2 from the germline V gene are GTSNPN and SVGIG (reference sequence). V lost 3 bases to trimming and J lost 0 bases; unmatched junction nucleotides: 4. The CDR3 covers 15 residues. The CDR3 spells CAWRRDSSNTGELFF. The CDR3 nucleotides read TGTGCCTGGAGGAGGGACAGTTCGAACACCGGGGAGCTGTTTTTT.

A word on this clone: Other DNA sequences within the sample encode an identical CDR3. The rearrangement links TRBV30 to TRBJ1-6; maybe TRBD1 (6 bases). This CDR3 is 12 amino acids long. The germline gives CDR1 GTSNPN, CDR2 SVGIG (reference sequence). V lost 3 bases and J lost 7, with 7 bases in between. CDR3 residues: CAWRGQNSPLHF. The CDR3 DNA follows: TGTGCCTGGAGGGGACAAAATTCACCCCTCCACTTT.

The CDR3 DNA reads as TGTGCCTGGAGTGTACGGGGACAGGGGCTCTCCTATAATTCACCCCTCCACTTT. Residues: CAWSVRGQGLSYNSPLHF. The rearrangement joins TRBV30 to TRBJ1-6; 10 nucleotides line up with TRBD1. Trimming cost V 0 bases and J 0 bases; bases outside gene matches: 5. Germline CDR1 reads GTSNPN; CDR2 reads SVGIG (reference sequence). This CDR3 region has 18 residues.